The sequence of this TCR beta chain was determined in a study of memory CD4+ T cells and cytomegalovirus serostatus. Single viable CD3+CD4+CD8-CD45RO+ cells were sorted as the memory CD4+ T cells. CDR3 length equals 14 residues. V shed 4 bases, J shed 5 bases, and the junction held 7 bases outside the gene matches. CDR1 is SGDLS and CDR2 is YYNGEE in the germline V gene. Data came from immunoSEQ multiplex PCR; TCRdb stores just in-frame clones and leaves some out. The data contain under 55,000 clones, about four fifths of them singletons. The rearrangement links TRBV9 to TRBJ2-7, with TRBD1 identical over 9 bases. The source is an adult in good health and CMV-seropositive. The sample taken for sequencing was memory CD4+ T cells from blood. The CDR3 nucleotides read TGTGCCAGCAGCCAAGGGACAGGGTTCGACGAGCAGTACTTC. Protein sequence: CASSQGTGFDEQYF.